Given below is one TCR beta chain in context. Its antigen is not identified. The data are from a study of cytotoxic CD8 clonotypes in ibrutinib-treated CLL. Turning to the study itself: Patients gave response samples after a median approximately eleven months of treatment, range 6 to 36.

Method: immunoSEQ multiplex PCR; TCRdb's copy keeps in-frame clones and lacks some. This sample has roughly 13,000 clones, with about 55% found just once. Trimming cost V 0 bases and J 4 bases, with 7 bases left between them. The CDR3 sequence is 13 residues long. Germline CDR1 SGHDT, CDR2 YYEEEE. Study-level findings and limits: The study found public clonotypes uncommon, contracting or stable on treatment.

The source was PBMCs, collected at an approximately 22-month disease-progression time point, from a patient treated with ibrutinib. The sequence was collected from a human donor with chronic lymphocytic leukemia. The chain uses TRBV5-6 and TRBJ1-2, with D hard to call. The CDR3 DNA reads as TGTGCCAGCAGCTTGGGGAGTGGCTATGGCTACACCTTC. It encodes CASSLGSGYGYTF.